The present TCR beta chain was sequenced within a study of T cells expressing NK-cell markers. TCRdb reprocessed the 5' RACE reads, keeping one entry per CDR3 protein, no DNA. Across 200,000 to 300,000 distinct CDR3 sequences, the top ten clones capture 4.2% of the sample. This CDR3 comprises 15 residues. The germline gives CDR1 ENHRY, CDR2 SYGVKD. The receptor was derived from a woman between 18 and 70 years old in good health. This chain connects TRBV10-3 to TRBJ2-1; TCRdb calls TRBD2, which cannot be checked without DNA. Sequencing used blood T cells: a sorted CD56 or NKG2C T cell subset, CD4+ or CD8+ T cells, or bulk PBMC T cells (not recorded which). The CDR3: CAISESTSGKDEQFF.